The rows below give T cell receptor beta chains drawn from one sample of a study of T-cell memory formation after mild COVID-19. MiXCR, applied by TCRdb to the 5' RACE reads, yields one record per CDR3 protein. Of hundreds of thousands of distinct CDR3 sequences in the sample, roughly 17% were seen once. The specimen was PBMCs or a T cell subset sorted from them (not recorded which). The receptors were gathered from a man aged 18 to 35 who had mild COVID-19 (a few samples of this study predate the infection). Cell type and time point are not known. CDR3s include the opening cysteine and the closing phenylalanine or tryptophan. A D gene is named only where the DNA matches it firmly.

V: TRBV4-3
D: NA
CDR3: CASSQEGVTYNEQFF

V: TRBV5-1
D: NA
CDR3: CASSPHREFVTDTQYF

V: TRBV7-2
D: TRBD1
CDR3: CASSIMTGGVQETQYF

V: TRBV3-1
D: NA
CDR3: CASSQDTSRYGYTF

V: TRBV20-1
D: TRBD2
CDR3: CSVVAGGSYNEQFF

V: TRBV4-3
D: NA
CDR3: CASSQDSRRGNTGELFF

V: TRBV12-3/TRBV12-4
D: NA
CDR3: CASKGPNQPQHF

V: TRBV6-2/TRBV6-3
D: NA
CDR3: CASSKLPGAYEQYF

V: TRBV6-2/TRBV6-3
D: TRBD1
CDR3: CASSYSTAGGHFNYGYTF

V: TRBV5-5
D: TRBD2
CDR3: CASSLAGGHLSQYF

V: TRBV7-9
D: NA
CDR3: CASSLSEGSKNTGELFF

V: TRBV7-9
D: TRBD1
CDR3: CASSPGARGQDYGYTF